A selection of T cell receptor beta chains follows, all from one sample in a study of cytotoxic CD8 clonotypes in ibrutinib-treated CLL. Produced via immunoSEQ multiplex PCR; TCRdb's table is partial and in-frame only. This sample has approximately 320,000 clones, with about 61% found just once. The sequencing used PBMCs, collected after 36 months of ibrutinib treatment. The origin of the receptors is a human donor with chronic lymphocytic leukemia. Each CDR3 is given with its conserved first and last residue. Fields, in order: V gene, J gene, clone size, D gene, CDR3 protein, CDR3 DNA. The D gene is left open where the match is weak. Clone size is shown for a subset of rows, as once, few, many or a class of expanded clone.

V gene: TRBV28
J gene: TRBJ2-7
clone size: few
D gene: NA
CDR3 protein: CASSLSVPREQYF
CDR3 DNA: TGTGCCAGCAGTTTATCCGTACCTCGCGAGCAGTACTTC

V gene: TRBV9
J gene: TRBJ2-7
clone size: NA
D gene: NA
CDR3 protein: CASSESWAITYEQYF
CDR3 DNA: TGTGCCAGCAGCGAAAGCTGGGCAATCACCTACGAGCAGTACTTC

V gene: TRBV6-4
J gene: TRBJ2-6
clone size: NA
D gene: NA
CDR3 protein: CASSPGMYGANVLTF
CDR3 DNA: TGTGCCAGCAGCCCTGGGATGTATGGGGCCAACGTCCTGACTTTC

V gene: TRBV5-4
J gene: TRBJ2-3
clone size: NA
D gene: TRBD2
CDR3 protein: CASSFPTSVTSTDTQYF
CDR3 DNA: TGTGCCAGCAGCTTCCCGACTAGCGTGACTAGCACAGATACGCAGTATTTT

V gene: TRBV7-3
J gene: TRBJ2-7
clone size: NA
D gene: NA
CDR3 protein: CASSLLPGSSYEQYF
CDR3 DNA: TGTGCCAGCAGCTTACTGCCCGGGAGCTCCTACGAGCAGTACTTC

V gene: TRBV5-6
J gene: TRBJ2-3
clone size: NA
D gene: NA
CDR3 protein: CASSFPSTFDTQYF
CDR3 DNA: TGTGCCAGCAGCTTCCCCTCTACATTTGATACGCAGTATTTT

V gene: TRBV5-4
J gene: TRBJ1-1
clone size: NA
D gene: NA
CDR3 protein: CASSLHTEAFF
CDR3 DNA: TGTGCCAGCAGCTTGCACACTGAAGCTTTCTTT

V gene: TRBV4-1
J gene: TRBJ2-7
clone size: NA
D gene: TRBD2
CDR3 protein: CASSQDSSGRDEQYF
CDR3 DNA: TGCGCCAGCAGCCAAGATTCCAGCGGGAGGGACGAGCAGTACTTC

V gene: TRBV9
J gene: TRBJ1-1
clone size: NA
D gene: NA
CDR3 protein: CASSVVPSNTEAFF
CDR3 DNA: TGTGCCAGCAGCGTAGTTCCATCGAACACTGAAGCTTTCTTT

V gene: TRBV29-1
J gene: TRBJ2-6
clone size: NA
D gene: TRBD1
CDR3 protein: CSVGDRYYSGANVLTF
CDR3 DNA: TGCAGCGTTGGGGACAGGTACTACTCTGGGGCCAACGTCCTGACTTTC

V gene: TRBV19
J gene: TRBJ2-7
clone size: NA
D gene: TRBD2
CDR3 protein: CASSRRLAGAYEQYF
CDR3 DNA: TGTGCCAGTAGTAGAAGACTAGCTGGTGCCTACGAGCAGTACTTC

V gene: TRBV15
J gene: TRBJ1-2
clone size: NA
D gene: NA
CDR3 protein: CATSRERLYTF
CDR3 DNA: TGTGCCACCAGCAGAGAGAGGCTATACACCTTC

V gene: TRBV10-3
J gene: TRBJ2-2
clone size: NA
D gene: NA
CDR3 protein: CAIATGYSNTGELFF
CDR3 DNA: TGTGCCATCGCAACAGGGTATAGCAACACCGGGGAGCTGTTTTTT

V gene: TRBV27
J gene: TRBJ2-5
clone size: NA
D gene: TRBD2
CDR3 protein: CASSFRPYAGGMETQYF
CDR3 DNA: TGTGCCAGCAGTTTCCGACCCTATGCGGGAGGTATGGAGACCCAGTACTTC

V gene: TRBV27
J gene: TRBJ2-1
clone size: NA
D gene: TRBD1
CDR3 protein: CASNRAGGYNEQFF
CDR3 DNA: TGTGCCAGCAATCGGGCAGGGGGCTACAATGAGCAGTTCTTC

V gene: TRBV9
J gene: TRBJ2-3
clone size: NA
D gene: TRBD2
CDR3 protein: CASSAAGGLTDTQYF
CDR3 DNA: TGTGCCAGCAGTGCCGCGGGGGGTTTAACAGATACGCAGTATTTT

V gene: TRBV27
J gene: TRBJ1-2
clone size: NA
D gene: NA
CDR3 protein: CASARGYNYGYTF
CDR3 DNA: TGTGCCAGCGCGAGGGGTTATAACTATGGCTACACCTTC

V gene: TRBV28
J gene: TRBJ1-2
clone size: NA
D gene: NA
CDR3 protein: CASSFSGPDGYTF
CDR3 DNA: TGTGCCAGCAGTTTCTCCGGGCCCGATGGCTACACCTTC

V gene: TRBV7-8
J gene: TRBJ1-6
clone size: NA
D gene: TRBD1
CDR3 protein: CASSLGHRTGNVSPLHF
CDR3 DNA: TGTGCCAGCAGCTTAGGGCACAGGACAGGGAATGTTTCACCCCTCCACTTT

V gene: TRBV7-2
J gene: TRBJ1-1
clone size: few
D gene: NA
CDR3 protein: CASGGGTEAFF
CDR3 DNA: TGTGCCAGCGGTGGGGGCACTGAAGCTTTCTTT

V gene: TRBV7-9
J gene: TRBJ1-6
clone size: NA
D gene: NA
CDR3 protein: CASRLGQTIDSPLHF
CDR3 DNA: TGTGCCAGCAGGTTAGGACAGACGATAGATTCACCCCTCCACTTT

V gene: TRBV6-1
J gene: TRBJ1-6
clone size: NA
D gene: NA
CDR3 protein: CASSEAGGGSPLHF
CDR3 DNA: TGTGCCAGCAGTGAAGCGGGGGGAGGTTCACCCCTCCACTTT

V gene: TRBV18
J gene: TRBJ1-5
clone size: NA
D gene: NA
CDR3 protein: CASSPRDGSNQPQHF
CDR3 DNA: TGTGCCAGCTCACCACGAGACGGTAGCAATCAGCCCCAGCATTTT